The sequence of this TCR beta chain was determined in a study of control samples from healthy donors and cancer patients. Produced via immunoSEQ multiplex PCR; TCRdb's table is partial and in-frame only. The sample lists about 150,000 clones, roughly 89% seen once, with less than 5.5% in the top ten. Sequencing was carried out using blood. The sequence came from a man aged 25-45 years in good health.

DNA for the CDR3: TGTGCCAGCAGCTTGGAGGGCACCGGGGAGCTGTTTTTT. Translating gives CASSLEGTGELFF. The chain joins TRBV7-3 to TRBJ2-2; D is perhaps TRBD2 (6 bases). The CDR3 is 13 amino acids. The V end lost 3 bases, the J end lost 4 bases, and 6 bases lay between the germline ends. Germline V gives CDR1 SGHTA, CDR2 FQGTGA.